This TCR beta chain was recorded in a study of shared clonotypes between healthy human individuals. The CDR3 has 15 residues. The germline gives CDR1 LNHDA, CDR2 SQIVND (reference sequence). J was trimmed by 9 bases and V by 1 base; bases with no gene match: 7. Profiling relied on immunoSEQ multiplex PCR, and the TCRdb table lists in-frame clones only, not all of them. Of 1,400,000 or so clones in the sample, about 98.5% were seen once. This sequence was found in a young man in good health. The material sequenced was naive CD4+ T cells sorted from blood. Subset reported: CD45RA+ positively selected. The rearrangement uses TRBV19 and TRBJ2-1; 9 positions agree with TRBD1. The chain's CDR3 is CASSIGGQGLTEQFF. The CDR3 DNA sequence: TGTGCCAGTAGTATAGGGGGACAGGGTCTGACTGAGCAGTTCTTC. Full variable domain (remainder filled in from reference TRBV19 and TRBJ2-1): DGGITQSPKYLFRKEGQNVTLSCEQNLNHDAMYWYRQDPGQGLRLIYYSQIVNDFQKGDIAEGYSVSREKKESFPLTVTSAQKNPTAFYLCASSIGGQGLTEQFFGPGTRLTVL.